A selection of T cell receptor beta chains follows, all from one sample in a study of control samples from healthy donors and cancer patients. Clones were read by immunoSEQ multiplex PCR, and TCRdb kept only the in-frame ones, dropping some. In the table there are about 75,000 clones, 94% of which are singletons. The sequenced material came from blood. The source of these receptors is a middle-aged woman in good health. The CDR3 runs from the conserved cysteine through the conserved F or W. D genes are given only for firm matches. The size of a clone is reported for some rows only, either as once, few or many, or as a class for expanded clones.

j_call: TRBJ2-7; d_call: TRBD1; v_call: TRBV10-3; clone_size: .; cdr3_nt: TGTGCCATCAGTGATGGCAGGGACAGGGAGACCTACGAGCAGTACTTC; cdr3_aa: CAISDGRDRETYEQYF
j_call: TRBJ1-4; d_call: .; v_call: TRBV2; clone_size: .; cdr3_nt: TGTGCCAGCAGTGAATGGGCAGGGAAGTTTGAAAAACTGTTTTTT; cdr3_aa: CASSEWAGKFEKLFF
j_call: TRBJ1-4; d_call: .; v_call: TRBV30; clone_size: .; cdr3_nt: TGTGCCTGGGGCCCCGGGACGGCCAAACTGTTTTTT; cdr3_aa: CAWGPGTAKLFF
j_call: TRBJ2-2; d_call: .; v_call: TRBV5-1; clone_size: .; cdr3_nt: TGCGCCAGCAGTGGTTTAGTTGCCGGGGAGCTGTTTTTT; cdr3_aa: CASSGLVAGELFF
j_call: TRBJ1-1; d_call: .; v_call: TRBV27; clone_size: .; cdr3_nt: TGTGCCAGCAGGCCCGGGGGGAACACTGAAGCTTTCTTT; cdr3_aa: CASRPGGNTEAFF
j_call: TRBJ1-5; d_call: TRBD1; v_call: TRBV7-2; clone_size: .; cdr3_nt: TGTGCCAGCAGCGAGAGACAGGGGAATCAGCCCCAGCATTTT; cdr3_aa: CASSERQGNQPQHF
j_call: TRBJ1-1; d_call: .; v_call: TRBV3-1/TRBV3-2; clone_size: once; cdr3_nt: TGTGCCAGCAGCCAAGGAGGTATGAACACTGAAGCTTTCTTT; cdr3_aa: CASSQGGMNTEAFF
j_call: TRBJ1-2; d_call: TRBD1; v_call: TRBV5-6; clone_size: once; cdr3_nt: TGTGCCAGCAGCCAGACAGGGGGCCACTATGGCTACACCTTC; cdr3_aa: CASSQTGGHYGYTF
j_call: TRBJ1-5; d_call: .; v_call: TRBV30; clone_size: .; cdr3_nt: TGTGCCTGGAGTGTGGAGGGCAATCAGCCCCAGCATTTT; cdr3_aa: CAWSVEGNQPQHF
j_call: TRBJ2-5; d_call: TRBD2; v_call: TRBV7-7; clone_size: .; cdr3_nt: TGTGCCAGCAGCTTAAGCTCGCTAGCGGGAGTTTTGGGAGAGACCCAGTACTTC; cdr3_aa: CASSLSSLAGVLGETQYF
j_call: TRBJ2-7; d_call: TRBD1; v_call: TRBV7-9; clone_size: few; cdr3_nt: TGTGCCAGCAGCCGGCTCGGGGACAGATCCTACGAGCAGTACTTC; cdr3_aa: CASSRLGDRSYEQYF